The rows below give T cell receptor beta chains drawn from one sample of a study of blood T cell repertoires in COVID-19. Sequenced by immunoSEQ multiplex PCR; TCRdb stores in-frame clones only, minus some. The sample records 250,000 to 350,000 clones, approximately 84% being singletons. Sequenced sample: peripheral blood. Every receptor here comes from a human donor with COVID-19, enrolled during active disease. The donor label of this sample is uncertain. Both conserved end residues are part of each CDR3. A D gene is named only where the DNA matches it firmly. Some rows mark clone size as missing; the rest say once, few, many or name a class of expanded clone.

clone size | D gene | J gene | V gene | CDR3 DNA | CDR3 protein
many | - | TRBJ2-3 | TRBV3-1/TRBV3-2 | TGTGCCAGCAGCCCAGGGATTGATACGCAGTATTTT | CASSPGIDTQYF
once | TRBD2 | TRBJ2-3 | TRBV11-1 | TGTGCCAGCAGCTCGGGGGGTCCGAAGATAGATACGCAGTATTTT | CASSSGGPKIDTQYF
- | - | TRBJ1-2 | TRBV28 | TGTGCCAGCAGTTCCCTTAGGGGACTCGGGGGCTACACCTTC | CASSSLRGLGGYTF
- | TRBD2 | TRBJ2-1 | TRBV30 | TGTGCCGTTGATGAAGCGGGAGGTTCCAATGAGCAGTTCTTC | CAVDEAGGSNEQFF
once | TRBD1 | TRBJ1-6 | TRBV2 | TGTGCCAGTGGGGACAGAAAATATAATTCACCCCTCCACTTT | CASGDRKYNSPLHF
few | - | TRBJ1-1 | TRBV5-1 | TGCGCCAGCAGCCCCGTTGGGGGGTTCAACACTGAAGCTTTCTTT | CASSPVGGFNTEAFF
few | TRBD1 | TRBJ2-7 | TRBV5-1 | TGCGCCAGCAGCCAACAGGGGGCTGGGGAGCAGTACTTC | CASSQQGAGEQYF
- | - | TRBJ1-1 | TRBV5-6 | TGTGCCAGCAGCACCTGGACAAATTTGAACACTGAAGCTTTCTTT | CASSTWTNLNTEAFF
- | - | TRBJ2-7 | TRBV10-3 | TGTGCCATCAGTGAGGGAACAGGAGCATACGAGCAGTACTTC | CAISEGTGAYEQYF
- | TRBD2 | TRBJ2-7 | TRBV3-1/TRBV3-2 | TGTGCCAGCAGCGCACCGGGAGGGCGCGAGCAGTACTTC | CASSAPGGREQYF
once | TRBD2 | TRBJ2-2 | TRBV2 | TGTGCCAGCAGTGTAGGAGCACTAGCGGGAGGGCCGAGCACCGGGGAGCTGTTTTTT | CASSVGALAGGPSTGELFF
few | TRBD1 | TRBJ2-5 | TRBV2 | TGTGCCAGCAGGGTGGACAGGGGGCTGGAGACCCAGTACTTC | CASRVDRGLETQYF
- | - | TRBJ2-5 | TRBV2 | TGTGCCAGCAGTCGGACAGTCGATCCCCGAGAGACCCAGTACTTC | CASSRTVDPRETQYF
- | - | TRBJ1-2 | TRBV6-5 | TGTGCCAGTAAACAGGGTTCTAACTATGGCTACACCTTC | CASKQGSNYGYTF
- | TRBD2 | TRBJ2-2 | TRBV6-1 | TGTGCCAGCAGTGAATCCCTAGCGGGAGGGGTCGACACCGGGGAGCTGTTTTTT | CASSESLAGGVDTGELFF
- | TRBD2 | TRBJ2-7 | TRBV5-1 | TGCGCCAGCAGCCCGGGGGCGGGAGGGCCGGAGGAGCAGTACTTC | CASSPGAGGPEEQYF
- | TRBD1 | TRBJ2-5 | TRBV2 | TGTGCCAGCAGTGAATCCCGAAACCCTACAGGGGGCACGAAACAAGAGACCCAGTACTTC | CASSESRNPTGGTKQETQYF
- | - | TRBJ2-7 | TRBV28 | TGTGCCAGCAGACTTAGCGGCCCTTCCTACGAGCAGTACTTC | CASRLSGPSYEQYF
- | TRBD2 | TRBJ2-7 | TRBV7-8 | TGTGCCAGCAGCAAACCCGCTAGCGGCCTCTCCTACGAGCAGTACTTC | CASSKPASGLSYEQYF
few | - | TRBJ2-3 | TRBV11-2 | TGTGCCAGCAGCTTCGCGGGGTCTAGCACAGATACGCAGTATTTT | CASSFAGSSTDTQYF
- | TRBD2 | TRBJ2-1 | TRBV27 | TGTGCCAGCAGTTTACTCCTAGCGGGAGGATCCTATGAGCAGTTCTTC | CASSLLLAGGSYEQFF
- | - | TRBJ2-2 | TRBV25-1 | TGTGCCAGCAAAAACTCCGCGAACACCGGGGAGCTGTTTTTT | CASKNSANTGELFF
- | - | TRBJ2-5 | TRBV27 | TGTGCCAGCAGTTTCATCGGGAGGGGGCGAGAGACCCAGTACTTC | CASSFIGRGRETQYF
once | TRBD2 | TRBJ2-7 | TRBV28 | TGTGCCAGCAGTTTGGCCGGGGAGGGTTACGAGCAGTACTTC | CASSLAGEGYEQYF
- | - | TRBJ1-1 | TRBV19 | TGTGCCAGTAGTAGTCCGGGACTGATAGTTGAAGCTTTCTTT | CASSSPGLIVEAFF
- | - | TRBJ2-2 | TRBV5-1 | TGCGCCAGCAGCCCCAGTCCAGGGCCCGTTGGGGACACCGGGGAGCTGTTTTTT | CASSPSPGPVGDTGELFF
- | TRBD2 | TRBJ2-4 | TRBV19 | TGTGCCAGTAGTATAGAACTAGCGGGCCCCCACGGGGCCAAAAACATTCAGTACTTC | CASSIELAGPHGAKNIQYF
- | TRBD2 | TRBJ2-1 | TRBV7-2 | TGTGCCAGCAGCCGGTCTTTAGCGGGAGTTTACAATGAGCAGTTCTTC | CASSRSLAGVYNEQFF
few | - | TRBJ2-1 | TRBV5-4 | TGTGCCAGCAGCGCCTCCGGGCCGGCGGGGGAGCAGTTCTTC | CASSASGPAGEQFF
- | TRBD1 | TRBJ2-7 | TRBV15 | TGTGCCACCAGCAGAGGCGACAGGGGGACGCAGTACGAGCAGTACTTC | CATSRGDRGTQYEQYF